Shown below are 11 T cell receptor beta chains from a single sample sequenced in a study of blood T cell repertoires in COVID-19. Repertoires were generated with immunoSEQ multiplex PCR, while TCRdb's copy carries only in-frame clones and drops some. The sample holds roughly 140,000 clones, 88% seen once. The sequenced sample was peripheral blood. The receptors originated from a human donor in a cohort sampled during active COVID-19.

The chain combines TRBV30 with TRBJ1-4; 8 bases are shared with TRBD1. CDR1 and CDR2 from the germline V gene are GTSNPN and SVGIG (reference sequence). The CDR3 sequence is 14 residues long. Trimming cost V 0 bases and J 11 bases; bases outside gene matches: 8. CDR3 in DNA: TGTGCCTGGAGTGTACTACAGGGGGACGAGAAACTGTTTTTT. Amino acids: CAWSVLQGDEKLFF.

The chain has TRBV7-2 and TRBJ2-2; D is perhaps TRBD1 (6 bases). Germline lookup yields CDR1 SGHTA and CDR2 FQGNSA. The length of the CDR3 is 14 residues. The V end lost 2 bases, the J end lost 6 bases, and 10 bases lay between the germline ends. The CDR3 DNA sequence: TGTGCCAGCAGCTTACAGGGGTTGTCCGGGGAGCTGTTTTTT. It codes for CASSLQGLSGELFF.

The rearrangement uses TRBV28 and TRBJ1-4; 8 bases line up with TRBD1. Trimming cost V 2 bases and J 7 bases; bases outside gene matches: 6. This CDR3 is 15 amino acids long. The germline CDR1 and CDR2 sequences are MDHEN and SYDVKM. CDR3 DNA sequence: TGTGCCAGCAGTTTAACGACAGGGGAGACTGAAAAACTGTTTTTT. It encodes CASSLTTGETEKLFF.

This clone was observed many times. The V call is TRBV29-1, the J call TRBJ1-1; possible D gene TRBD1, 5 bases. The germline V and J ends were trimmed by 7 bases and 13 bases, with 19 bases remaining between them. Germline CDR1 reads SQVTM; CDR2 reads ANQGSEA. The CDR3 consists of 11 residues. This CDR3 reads CSAGGEAESFF. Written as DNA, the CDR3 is TGCAGCGCTGGGGGGGAGGCGGAAAGTTTCTTT. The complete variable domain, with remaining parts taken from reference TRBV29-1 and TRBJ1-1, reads SAVISQKPSRDICQRGTSLTIQCQVDSQVTMMFWYRQQPGQSLTLIATANQGSEATYESGFVIDKFPISRPNLTFSTLTVSNMSPEDSSIYLCSAGGEAESFFGQGTRLTVV.

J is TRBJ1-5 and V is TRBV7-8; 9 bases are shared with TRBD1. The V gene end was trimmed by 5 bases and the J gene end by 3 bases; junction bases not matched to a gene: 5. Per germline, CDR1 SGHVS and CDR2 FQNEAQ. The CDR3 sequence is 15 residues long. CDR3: CASSPDRGNNQPQHF. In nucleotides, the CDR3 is TGTGCCAGCAGCCCGGACAGGGGCAACAATCAGCCCCAGCATTTT.

CDR3 protein: CATSDPTGDQETQYF. The CDR3, as DNA: TGTGCCACCAGTGACCCGACAGGGGACCAAGAGACCCAGTACTTC. This chain links TRBV24-1 with TRBJ2-5, with 8 bases lining up with TRBD1. The germline V gene has CDR1 KGHDR and CDR2 SFDVKD. V trimming: 4 bases; J trimming: 0 bases; junction bases outside the gene matches: 3. The CDR3 is made up of 15 amino acids.

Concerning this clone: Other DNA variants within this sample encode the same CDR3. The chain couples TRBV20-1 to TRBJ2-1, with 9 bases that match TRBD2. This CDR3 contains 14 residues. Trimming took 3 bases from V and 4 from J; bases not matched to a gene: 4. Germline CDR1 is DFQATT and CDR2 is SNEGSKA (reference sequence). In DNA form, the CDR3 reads TGCAGTGCTAGTAGCGGGGGCCGTTACAATGAGCAGTTCTTC. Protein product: CSASSGGRYNEQFF.

The CDR3 DNA is TGTGCCAGCAGCAGCACTGGGCGGAACACTGAAGCTTTCTTT. This sequence encodes CASSSTGRNTEAFF. The chain is built from TRBV3-1 (or the pseudogene TRBV3-2) and TRBJ1-1; no firm D call. CDR1 is LGHDT, CDR2 YNNKEL, per germline (reference sequence). The CDR3 extends over 14 amino acids. Trimming left V 5 bases short and J 1 base short, with 11 bases between.

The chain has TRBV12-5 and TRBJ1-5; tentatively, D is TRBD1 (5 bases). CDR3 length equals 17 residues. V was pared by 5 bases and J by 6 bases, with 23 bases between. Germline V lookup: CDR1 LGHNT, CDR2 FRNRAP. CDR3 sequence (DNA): TGTGCTAGTGGTGTCCCTCGAGTCGGCAGGGTTTGTCAGCCCCAGCATTTT. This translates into CASGVPRVGRVCQPQHF.

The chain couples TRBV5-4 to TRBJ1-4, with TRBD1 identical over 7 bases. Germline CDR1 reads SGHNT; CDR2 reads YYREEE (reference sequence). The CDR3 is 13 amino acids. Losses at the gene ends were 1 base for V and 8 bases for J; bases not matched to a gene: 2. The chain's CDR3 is CASSLRQGEKLFF. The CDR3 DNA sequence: TGTGCCAGCAGCTTGCGACAGGGAGAAAAACTGTTTTTT.

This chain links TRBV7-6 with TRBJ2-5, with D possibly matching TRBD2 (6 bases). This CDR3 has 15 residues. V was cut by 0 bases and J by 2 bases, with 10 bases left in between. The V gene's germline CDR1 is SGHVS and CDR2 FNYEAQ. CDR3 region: CASSLAGGRQETQYF. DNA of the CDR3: TGTGCCAGCAGCTTAGCGGGAGGCAGACAAGAGACCCAGTACTTC.